The entry that follows covers one T cell receptor beta chain sequence. The target antigen is unknown. This sample was taken from a study of response to subunit inactivated influenza vaccine. Whole-study findings and limits: The study's authors posited that every seasonal influenza vaccination enlists few new T cells.

Trimming removed 2 bases at V and 9 bases at J, with 17 bases between. This CDR3 comprises 15 residues. Germline V gene data show CDR1 as SGHDN and CDR2 as FVKESK. TCRdb used MiXCR to reprocess the RT-PCR reads, holding one entry per CDR3 protein. Among fewer than 700,000 distinct CDR3 sequences listed, 13% were seen once. Sequencing used PBMCs from blood, obtained more than 35 days after vaccination. The V and J genes are TRBV14 and TRBJ2-1; D is perhaps TRBD2 (6 bases). This clonotype was sampled from a man between 45 and 60 years old who received an inactivated influenza vaccine. CDR3 residues: CASSQRPTSHTEQFF. For the CDR3, the DNA is TGTGCCAGCAGCCAAAGACCAACTAGCCACACTGAGCAGTTCTTC.